Listed here are 23 T cell receptor beta chains from one sample, sequenced in a study of cytomegalovirus exposure and HLA in healthy donors. This table comes from immunoSEQ multiplex PCR, and its TCRdb copy is limited to in-frame clones, with some not included. The profile covers 150,000 to 200,000 clones, with 84% appearing a single time and roughly 7.5% taken by the ten largest. Sequencing was performed on PBMCs. These receptors all come from a man between 18 and 29 years old in good health and CMV-seropositive.

Written as DNA, the CDR3 is TGTGCCAGCAGCTTGGGTTCAGGGGTGGGCAATCAGCCCCAGCATTTT. Protein: CASSLGSGVGNQPQHF. The chain uses TRBV5-6 and TRBJ1-5; weak D call: TRBD1 (6 bases). Trimming stripped 0 bases from V and 2 bases from J, with 12 bases between. Germline V CDR1 and CDR2: SGHDT, YYEEEE. The CDR3 has 16 amino acids.

The rearrangement uses TRBV9 and TRBJ1-3; 9 bases align to TRBD1. CDR1 and CDR2 from the germline V gene are SGDLS and YYNGEE. The length of the CDR3 is 15 residues. V trimming: 3 bases; J trimming: 1 base; junction bases outside the gene matches: 2. The CDR3 spells CASSAGQGSGNTIYF. CDR3 nucleotide sequence: TGTGCCAGCAGCGCGGGACAGGGATCTGGAAACACCATATATTTT.

V gene TRBV30 combines with J gene TRBJ2-3, with no clear D. The CDR3 is made up of 10 amino acids. Germline V gives CDR1 GTSNPN, CDR2 SVGIG (reference sequence). V lost 7 bases and J 3 bases, leaving 5 bases between the germline ends. The CDR3 DNA follows: TGTGCCTTCGAGACAGATACGCAGTATTTT. Translated: CAFETDTQYF.

This chain uses TRBV2 with TRBJ2-2; 8 bases agree with TRBD2. The junction had 8 bases not matched to a gene; V was cut back by 6 bases and J by 2 bases. The CDR3 runs 16 residues. In germline, CDR1 is SNHLY, CDR2 FYNNEI. The CDR3, as DNA: TGTGCCAGCAGCCGGGGGGGAGGGATTAACACCGGGGAGCTGTTTTTT. It is translated as CASSRGGGINTGELFF.

In regard to this clone: The identical CDR3 is also encoded by other nucleotide sequences in the sample. The V gene is TRBV9, the J gene TRBJ2-2, with 10 bases lining up with TRBD2. Germline trimming cut 0 bases from V and 1 base from J; bases unmatched to any gene: 0. The length of the CDR3 is 16 residues. CDR1 is SGDLS, CDR2 YYNGEE, per germline. The CDR3 bases are TGTGCCAGCAGCGTAGGGACTAGCGGGAACACCGGGGAGCTGTTTTTT. Its protein product is CASSVGTSGNTGELFF.

Points on this clone: This sample also contains other DNA sequences that code for the same CDR3. The rearrangement uses TRBV9 and TRBJ2-1; TRBD2 might be the D (5 bases). CDR3 length: 13 residues. CDR1 is SGDLS and CDR2 is YYNGEE in the germline V gene. V lost 0 bases and J 7 bases, leaving 8 bases between the germline ends. DNA for the CDR3: TGTGCCAGCAGCGTAGTATCGGGGAATGAGCAGTTCTTC. Its protein product is CASSVVSGNEQFF.

The CDR3 reads CASSLGTGKFQPQHF. CDR3 in DNA: TGTGCCAGCAGCCTCGGGACAGGGAAGTTTCAGCCCCAGCATTTT. J is TRBJ1-5 and V is TRBV7-2, with 9 bases identical to TRBD1. With 5 bases clipped from V and 6 bases from J, the junction kept 8 bases outside the gene matches. Germline CDR1 is SGHTA and CDR2 is FQGNSA. The CDR3 is made up of 15 amino acids.

Only one count was recorded for this clone. The V call is TRBV4-3, the J call TRBJ1-3, with a weak D call TRBD1 (6 bases). The CDR3 extends over 15 amino acids. The germline V gene has CDR1 LGHNA and CDR2 YSLEER. V was cut by 3 bases and J by 4 bases, with 13 bases left in between. The CDR3 reads CASSQGRDKGNTIYF. The CDR3 nucleotides are TGCGCCAGCAGCCAGGGGAGGGACAAGGGAAACACCATATATTTT.

This clone has a single count. The rearrangement links TRBV7-7 to TRBJ2-5; no reliable D call. Germline V CDR1 and CDR2: SSHAT, FNYEAQ (reference sequence). V lost 3 bases and J 2 bases, leaving 7 bases between the germline ends. This CDR3 contains 13 residues. The CDR3 DNA sequence: TGTGCCAGCAGCTTTGGGCCACAAGAGACCCAGTACTTC. Encoded protein: CASSFGPQETQYF.

The V gene is TRBV6-5, the J gene TRBJ2-3, with a weak D call TRBD2 (6 bases). V was shortened by 2 bases and J by 5 bases, with 11 bases between the two germline ends. Germline V gene lookup returns CDR1 MNHEY and CDR2 SVGAGI. This CDR3 is built from 14 residues. The CDR3 protein is CASSYLGGGDTQYF. The DNA of the CDR3 is TGTGCCAGCAGTTACCTGGGGGGAGGAGATACGCAGTATTTT.

The chain couples TRBV15 to TRBJ1-5; possible D gene TRBD1, 5 bases. The CDR3 length is 14 residues. Germline V gene lookup returns CDR1 LNHNV and CDR2 YYDKDF (reference sequence). V lost 0 bases and J lost 7, with 10 bases in between. The CDR3 loop is CATSRDSRAQPQHF. As DNA, the CDR3 is TGTGCCACCAGCAGAGATTCCAGGGCGCAGCCCCAGCATTTT.

The chain carries TRBV28 and TRBJ1-2; no reliable D call. Trimming shortened V by 3 bases and J by 6 bases, and 11 bases separated the two germline ends. Germline V gives CDR1 MDHEN, CDR2 SYDVKM. There are 13 residues in the CDR3. CDR3 DNA: TGTGCCAGCAGTTTCTCTTTTCCGGATGGCTACACCTTC. Translation gives CASSFSFPDGYTF.

V and J are TRBV5-4 and TRBJ2-3; D not certain. In germline, CDR1 is SGHNT, CDR2 YYREEE (reference sequence). Trimming took 1 base from V and 6 from J, leaving 9 bases between them. The CDR3 extends over 13 amino acids. The CDR3 spells CASSLSLGDTQYF. Here the CDR3 DNA reads TGTGCCAGCAGCTTGTCCCTGGGCGATACGCAGTATTTT.

This sequence joins TRBV7-9 and TRBJ2-5, with 12 bases that match TRBD2. The length of the CDR3 is 17 residues. CDR1 and CDR2 (germline): SEHNR, FQNEAQ (reference sequence). The V segment lost 1 base and the J segment 0 bases; nucleotides outside the gene matches: 3. The CDR3 sequence: CASSLGGLAGYQETQYF. DNA for the CDR3: TGTGCCAGCAGCTTAGGCGGACTAGCGGGATACCAAGAGACCCAGTACTTC.

Worth noting for this clone: At the DNA level, this CDR3 is encoded by other sequences in the same sample as well. As DNA, the CDR3 is TGTGCCACCAGCAGGGCGGGTGGCAATCAGCCCCAGCATTTT. Amino acid sequence: CATSRAGGNQPQHF. J is TRBJ1-5 and V is TRBV15; D not resolved. Germline lookup yields CDR1 LNHNV and CDR2 YYDKDF (reference sequence). The CDR3 is 14 amino acids. Trimming pared 3 bases from V and 2 bases from J, leaving 8 bases between. The variable domain in full, completed from reference TRBV15 and TRBJ1-5, reads DAMVIQNPRYQVTQFGKPVTLSCSQTLNHNVMYWYQQKSSQAPKLLFHYYDKDFNNEADTPDNFQSRRPNTSFCFLDIRSPGLGDTAMYLCATSRAGGNQPQHFGDGTRLSIL.

The chain recombines TRBV25-1 with TRBJ2-3, with 9 bases that match TRBD1. The CDR3 is made up of 15 amino acids. From germline, CDR1 is MGHDK and CDR2 SYGVNS. The J segment lost 4 bases and the V segment lost 6 bases, leaving 8 bases of the junction unmatched. The CDR3 bases are TGTGCCAGCAGCCCGTCGGGACAGGGTGCAGATACGCAGTATTTT. It is translated as CASSPSGQGADTQYF.

The CDR3 region is CASSRAGNNQPQHF. CDR3 bases: TGTGCCAGCAGTAGGGCGGGGAACAATCAGCCCCAGCATTTT. The rearrangement joins TRBV6-5 to TRBJ1-5; D call uncertain. The ends were cut back, 5 bases at V and 3 bases at J, with 11 bases in the middle. CDR3 length equals 14 residues. CDR1 and CDR2 from the germline V gene are MNHEY and SVGAGI.

Only a few counts were recorded for this clone. V is TRBV7-3 and J is TRBJ2-1; D may be TRBD2 (5 bases). Germline CDR1 reads SGHTA; CDR2 reads FQGTGA. Trimming stripped 5 bases from V and 5 bases from J, with 7 bases between. The CDR3 spans 12 residues. CDR3 sequence: CASSNSDNEQFF. In DNA form, the CDR3 reads TGTGCCAGCAGCAATAGCGACAATGAGCAGTTCTTC.

The CDR3 reads CASSQGLAGPVWFF. The CDR3 DNA follows: TGTGCCAGCAGCCAGGGACTAGCGGGACCGGTCTGGTTCTTC. The rearrangement uses TRBV6-5 and TRBJ2-1; 13 bases agree with TRBD2. Looked up from germline, CDR1 is MNHEY and CDR2 is SVGAGI. This CDR3 is 14 amino acids long. V shed 6 bases, J shed 15 bases, and the junction held 11 bases outside the gene matches.

The chain links TRBV10-3 to TRBJ2-7; 9 bases fit TRBD1. Germline V gives CDR1 ENHRY, CDR2 SYGVKD. Losses at the gene ends were 0 bases for V and 2 bases for J; bases not matched to a gene: 2. This CDR3 is 15 amino acids long. DNA for the CDR3: TGTGCCATCAGTGAGTCACGACAGGGGGCCTACGAGCAGTACTTC. Protein product: CAISESRQGAYEQYF.

CDR3 loop: CASSPLIGGGVDTQYF. The CDR3 DNA sequence: TGTGCCAGCTCACCACTGATCGGGGGGGGTGTGGATACGCAGTATTTT. The rearrangement joins TRBV18 to TRBJ2-3, with TRBD2 matching 8 bases. The CDR3 extends over 16 amino acids. V lost 1 base, J lost 6 bases, and 9 bases stayed unmatched. Germline V gene data show CDR1 as KGHSH and CDR2 as LQKENI.

This clone was observed once. The CDR3 sequence: CASSLNGQRTDTQYF. The CDR3, as DNA: TGCGCCAGCAGCCTAAATGGACAGCGCACAGATACGCAGTATTTT. J is TRBJ2-3 and V is TRBV5-1, with a weak D call TRBD1 (6 bases). Trimming took off 4 bases at V and 1 base at J, with 13 bases between the two ends. CDR1 and CDR2 (germline): SGHRS, YFSETQ. The CDR3 is 15 residues long.

The chain is built from TRBV13 and TRBJ1-1; D gene uncertain. Trimming left V 1 base short and J 4 bases short, with 10 bases between. Germline V gene data show CDR1 as PRHDT and CDR2 as FYEKMQ (reference sequence). There are 14 residues in the CDR3. The CDR3 is CASSLERGSTEAFF. In DNA, the CDR3 is TGTGCCAGCAGCTTAGAGCGGGGAAGCACTGAAGCTTTCTTT. The variable domain in full, with the rest retrieved from reference TRBV13 and TRBJ1-1, is AAGVIQSPRHLIKEKRETATLKCYPIPRHDTVYWYQQGPGQDPQFLISFYEKMQSDKGSIPDRFSAQQFSDYHSELNMSSLELGDSALYFCASSLERGSTEAFFGQGTRLTVV.